Below are 16 T cell receptor beta chains sequenced from a single sample in a study of blood T cell repertoires in COVID-19. Assay: immunoSEQ multiplex PCR; the TCRdb copy retains only in-frame clones and omits some. The table has approximately 70,000 clones, more than 90% seen once. Material for sequencing was peripheral blood. These receptors originate from a human donor with active COVID-19. The donor label of this sample is uncertain.

J is TRBJ1-6 and V is TRBV30, with unresolved D. Germline-derived CDR1 and CDR2 are GTSNPN and SVGIG (reference sequence). V was cut by 3 bases and J by 6 bases, with 6 bases left in between. CDR3 size: 12 residues. CDR3 sequence (DNA): TGTGCCTGGAGCGGGGTTAATTCACCCCTCCACTTT. Translation gives CAWSGVNSPLHF.

This chain links TRBV25-1 with TRBJ1-3; a weak D match, TRBD1 (5 bases). The CDR3 totals 16 residues. Trimming left V 1 base short and J 2 bases short, with 12 bases between. The germline V gene has CDR1 MGHDK and CDR2 SYGVNS. In nucleotides, the CDR3 is TGTGCCAGCAGTGAATGGCCCGCGGGGGCTGGAAACACCATATATTTT. Its protein product is CASSEWPAGAGNTIYF.

This chain links TRBV9 with TRBJ2-1, with 10 nucleotides matching TRBD2. V lost 4 bases to trimming and J lost 4 bases; unmatched junction nucleotides: 5. Per germline, CDR1 SGDLS and CDR2 YYNGEE. The CDR3 covers 15 residues. In DNA form, the CDR3 reads TGTGCCAGCAGCCCCACTAGCGGGACTTACAATGAGCAGTTCTTC. It specifies CASSPTSGTYNEQFF.

V and J are TRBV7-9 and TRBJ2-7; unclear D gene. This CDR3 has 15 residues. Germline values: CDR1 SEHNR, CDR2 FQNEAQ (reference sequence). Trimming took off 0 bases at V and 1 base at J, with 10 bases between the two ends. In DNA, the CDR3 is TGTGCCAGCAGCTTAGCGGTAACCTATTCCTACGAGCAGTACTTC. Its translation: CASSLAVTYSYEQYF.

The chain employs TRBV4-2 and TRBJ2-2; no firm D call. This CDR3 has 13 residues. V lost 4 bases, J lost 8 bases, and 11 bases lay in between. Per the germline V gene, CDR1 is LGHNA and CDR2 is YNFKEQ. CDR3 nucleotides: TGTGCCAGCAGCCCCGACTCCTCTGGGGAGCTGTTTTTT. Protein product: CASSPDSSGELFF.

V and J are TRBV7-9 and TRBJ2-7; no clear D gene. CDR1 SEHNR and CDR2 FQNEAQ come from the germline V gene (reference sequence). V dropped 1 base and J dropped 4 bases, with 8 bases sitting between them. This CDR3 is built from 13 residues. CDR3 loop: CASSLDADYEQYF. The CDR3 bases are TGTGCCAGCAGCTTAGACGCAGATTACGAGCAGTACTTC.

This clone was counted once. This chain connects TRBV30 to TRBJ1-4; 8 bases agree with TRBD1. Germline trimming cut 0 bases from V and 0 bases from J; bases unmatched to any gene: 3. CDR3 length equals 16 residues. The V gene's germline CDR1 is GTSNPN and CDR2 SVGIG (reference sequence). In DNA, the CDR3 is TGTGCCTGGAGTGTAAAGGGACAGGCAACTAATGAAAAACTGTTTTTT. This codes for CAWSVKGQATNEKLFF.

This rearrangement joins TRBV28 to TRBJ2-7; 11 bases fit TRBD2. CDR1 is MDHEN, CDR2 SYDVKM, per germline. Trimming took 6 bases from V and 6 from J; bases not matched to a gene: 7. This CDR3 contains 14 residues. The CDR3 protein is CASSPTSGGIEQYF. The CDR3 bases are TGTGCCAGCAGCCCTACTAGCGGGGGTATCGAGCAGTACTTC.

CDR3 amino acids: CASSRDRGNEKLFF. The CDR3 nucleotides are TGTGCCAGCAGCCGGGACAGGGGGAATGAAAAACTGTTTTTT. The chain is built from TRBV7-2 and TRBJ1-4; 11 nucleotides agree with TRBD1. J was trimmed by 5 bases and V by 5 bases; bases with no gene match: 1. Germline V CDR1 and CDR2: SGHTA, FQGNSA. The CDR3 length is 14 residues.

This clone showed up just a few times. The chain has TRBV28 and TRBJ2-6; 10 bases are a match to TRBD2. Trimming at V came to 6 bases and at J to 1 base, leaving 12 bases not matched to a gene. This CDR3 region has 19 residues. Germline CDR1 is MDHEN and CDR2 is SYDVKM. CDR3: CASRWGLASLVSGANVLTF. CDR3 nucleotide sequence: TGTGCCAGCAGGTGGGGACTAGCGTCCCTAGTTTCTGGGGCCAACGTCCTGACTTTC.

The genes are TRBV6-2 or TRBV6-3 and TRBJ2-1; tentative D call: TRBD2 (5 bases). The V end lost 2 bases, the J end lost 0 bases, and 8 bases lay between the germline ends. Germline V CDR1 and CDR2: MNHEY, SVGEGT. The CDR3 is made up of 15 amino acids. The CDR3 DNA reads TGTGCCAGCAGTTACGGGAGCGGCTCCTACAATGAGCAGTTCTTC. Translating gives CASSYGSGSYNEQFF.

V is TRBV9 and J is TRBJ1-5; D not certain. The CDR3 consists of 14 residues. Trimming cost V 6 bases and J 0 bases, with 10 bases left between them. Germline loops: CDR1 SGDLS, CDR2 YYNGEE. DNA for the CDR3: TGTGCCAGCATTCAGGTGAATAGCAATCAGCCCCAGCATTTT. This encodes CASIQVNSNQPQHF.

This clone was recorded only once. V gene TRBV7-9 combines with J gene TRBJ2-1; D is perhaps TRBD2 (5 bases). Germline V gene sequence: CDR1 SEHNR, CDR2 FQNEAQ (reference sequence). The V and J ends lost 11 bases and 1 base respectively, with 12 bases between them. The CDR3 extends over 13 amino acids. The DNA for the CDR3 is TGTGCCTCGGAGCGGAGATCCTACAATGAGCAGTTCTTC. This encodes CASERRSYNEQFF.

This clone turned up a few times. The chain employs TRBV5-1 and TRBJ2-2, with a possible D match to TRBD1 (7 bases). CDR1 and CDR2 (germline): SGHRS, YFSETQ. The CDR3 has 15 amino acids. V was cut by 3 bases and J by 1 base, with 10 bases left in between. The CDR3 reads CASSWGDRNTGELFF. CDR3 DNA sequence: TGCGCCAGCAGCTGGGGGGACAGGAACACCGGGGAGCTGTTTTTT.

This clone was picked up a small number of times. The chain employs TRBV5-1 and TRBJ1-6, with 9 positions matching TRBD1. Trimming took 0 bases from V and 10 from J; bases not matched to a gene: 5. Germline V lookup: CDR1 SGHRS, CDR2 YFSETQ. The CDR3 length is 15 residues. CDR3 bases: TGCGCCAGCAGCTTGGGACAGGGGGTTAACTCACCCCTCCACTTT. Protein sequence: CASSLGQGVNSPLHF.

Here the CDR3 DNA reads TGTGCCAGCAGCTCTCCCGCTACAGGGTTATCGGATACGCAGTATTTT. This gives the protein CASSSPATGLSDTQYF. The J gene is TRBJ2-3, the V gene TRBV11-1; D perhaps matches TRBD1 (6 bases). Trimming removed 4 bases from V and 6 bases from J, with 20 bases in between. Germline-derived CDR1 and CDR2 are SGHAT and FQDESV (reference sequence). The length of the CDR3 is 16 residues. Supplemented by reference TRBV11-1 and TRBJ2-3, the full variable domain reads EAEVAQSPRYKITEKSQAVAFWCDPISGHATLYWYRQILGQGPELLVQFQDESVVDDSQLPKDRFSAERLKGVDSTLKIQPAELGDSAMYLCASSSPATGLSDTQYFGPGTRLTVL.